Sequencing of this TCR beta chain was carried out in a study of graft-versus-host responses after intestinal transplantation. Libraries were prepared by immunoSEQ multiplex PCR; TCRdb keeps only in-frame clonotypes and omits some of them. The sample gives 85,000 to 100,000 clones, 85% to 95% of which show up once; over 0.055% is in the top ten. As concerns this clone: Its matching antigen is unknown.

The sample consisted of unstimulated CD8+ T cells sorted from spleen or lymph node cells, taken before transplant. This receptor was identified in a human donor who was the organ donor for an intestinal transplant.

The CDR3 nucleotides read TGTGCCAGCAGTTTATCGTCAGCCGACAGGGGGCCCTACAATGAGCAGTTCTTC. This gives the protein CASSLSSADRGPYNEQFF. This chain connects TRBV27 to TRBJ2-1; 10 bases fit TRBD1. The CDR3 is 18 residues long. J lost 2 bases, V lost 0 bases, and 7 bases had no gene match. Germline values: CDR1 MNHEY, CDR2 SMNVEV (reference sequence).